The 32 T cell receptor beta chains listed next were all sequenced from one sample in a study of blood T cell repertoires in COVID-19. The data were produced by immunoSEQ multiplex PCR, yet TCRdb's version contains in-frame clones alone and is incomplete. The repertoire includes about 130,000 clones, roughly four fifths of them detected once, and 3% to 3.5% sits in the top ten. The sample consisted of peripheral blood. These receptors originate from an elderly woman with acute or convalescent COVID-19.

The chain carries TRBV27 and TRBJ1-2; tentative D call: TRBD1 (6 bases). The V end was cut by 5 bases, the J end by 4 bases, with 17 bases between. This CDR3 comprises 15 residues. Germline V gene lookup returns CDR1 MNHEY and CDR2 SMNVEV (reference sequence). For the CDR3, the DNA is TGTGCCAGCAGTCCAGGGGAGGGTTCTGTCTATGGCTACACCTTC. Protein: CASSPGEGSVYGYTF.

This chain uses TRBV10-3 with TRBJ1-1, with D possibly TRBD1 on 5 matching bases. V was trimmed by 10 bases and J by 6 bases, leaving 27 bases between them. Germline CDR1 is ENHRY and CDR2 is SYGVKD. The CDR3 length is 16 residues. Here the CDR3 DNA reads TGTGCCACCAATGGGGGGTCCGCGGGCTTGGCCGCTGAAGCTTTCTTT. This translates into CATNGGSAGLAAEAFF.

This clone was recorded a few times. The rearrangement joins TRBV9 to TRBJ2-5; 11 bases line up with TRBD2. The CDR3 spans 15 residues. Germline V gene data show CDR1 as SGDLS and CDR2 as YYNGEE. V lost 3 bases, J lost 4 bases, and 5 bases stayed unmatched. CDR3 region: CASSASGGMGETQYF. For the CDR3, the DNA is TGTGCCAGCAGCGCTAGCGGGGGGATGGGAGAGACCCAGTACTTC.

This sequence joins TRBV28 and TRBJ1-6; D gene unclear. Trimming pared 6 bases from V and 9 bases from J, leaving 21 bases between. This CDR3 region has 16 residues. Germline values: CDR1 MDHEN, CDR2 SYDVKM. CDR3 coding DNA: TGTGCCAGCAGCCCATCTGTCGGCGGATATGGTTCACCCCTCCACTTT. As protein: CASSPSVGGYGSPLHF.

The V and J genes are TRBV11-2 and TRBJ1-5, with a possible D match to TRBD1 (6 bases). The CDR3 length is 16 residues. Trimming shortened V by 2 bases and J by 7 bases, and 18 bases separated the two germline ends. Germline V gene lookup returns CDR1 SGHAT and CDR2 FQNNGV. The CDR3 loop reads CASSLNNGGANQPQHF. The CDR3 DNA sequence: TGTGCCAGCAGCTTAAACAATGGGGGGGCGAACCAGCCCCAGCATTTT.

The chain combines TRBV7-3 with TRBJ2-2; TRBD1 matches at 9 bases. This CDR3 has 17 residues. V shed 1 base, J shed 3 bases, and the junction held 6 bases outside the gene matches. Looked up from germline, CDR1 is SGHTA and CDR2 is FQGTGA. This CDR3 is CASSLSRDRADTGELFF. The CDR3 coding sequence is TGTGCCAGCAGCTTAAGCCGGGACAGGGCGGACACCGGGGAGCTGTTTTTT.

The chain is built from TRBV5-1 and TRBJ1-1; D remains ambiguous. The V end was cut by 0 bases, the J end by 0 bases, with 6 bases between. This CDR3 spans 14 amino acids. Germline V gives CDR1 SGHRS, CDR2 YFSETQ. CDR3: CASSLGTMNTEAFF. The CDR3 DNA sequence: TGCGCCAGCAGCTTGGGCACAATGAACACTGAAGCTTTCTTT.

This clone was counted a single time. The rearrangement links TRBV6-4 to TRBJ2-3, with D unclear. CDR1 and CDR2 (germline): MRHNA, SNTAGT. V lost 4 bases and J lost 0, with 8 bases in between. The CDR3 runs to 14 residues. CDR3 sequence: CASSVQPSTDTQYF. The DNA for the CDR3 is TGTGCCAGCAGTGTACAGCCTAGCACAGATACGCAGTATTTT.

V usage is TRBV10-3 and J usage is TRBJ1-2; D remains ambiguous. Per the germline V gene, CDR1 is ENHRY and CDR2 is SYGVKD. The CDR3 is made up of 13 amino acids. V shed 3 bases and J shed 3 bases, with 8 bases lying between them. CDR3 amino acids: CAISDSGDYGYTF. The CDR3 nucleotides read TGTGCCATCAGTGATAGCGGAGACTATGGCTACACCTTC.

The V and J genes are TRBV7-2 and TRBJ2-7, with 14 nucleotides matching TRBD2. The CDR3 is made up of 15 amino acids. The V segment lost 5 bases and the J segment 4 bases; nucleotides outside the gene matches: 4. Germline-derived CDR1 and CDR2 are SGHTA and FQGNSA. CDR3 in amino acids: CASSPTSGGAYEQYF. For the CDR3, the DNA is TGTGCCAGCAGCCCGACTAGCGGGGGGGCTTACGAGCAGTACTTC.

A few counts support this clone. The rearrangement joins TRBV5-8 to TRBJ2-1; D gene uncertain. This CDR3 region has 11 residues. Germline-derived CDR1 and CDR2 are SGHTS and YDEGEE. The germline V and J ends were trimmed by 2 bases and 9 bases, with 6 bases remaining between them. The CDR3 here is CASSFVAEQFF. CDR3 nucleotide sequence: TGTGCCAGCAGCTTTGTAGCTGAGCAGTTCTTC.

This clone was observed a handful of times. The V gene is TRBV27, the J gene TRBJ1-2, with 8 bases lining up with TRBD1. The CDR3 length is 17 residues. The germline V gene has CDR1 MNHEY and CDR2 SMNVEV (reference sequence). The junction had 18 bases not matched to a gene; V was cut back by 8 bases and J by 4 bases. In nucleotides, the CDR3 is TGTGCCAGCGCCCGATCGGAGGACAGGGAGGAAATCTATGGCTACACCTTC. As protein: CASARSEDREEIYGYTF.

This chain uses TRBV2 with TRBJ1-2, with D possibly TRBD1 on 6 matching bases. This CDR3 is 11 amino acids long. Germline-derived CDR1 and CDR2 are SNHLY and FYNNEI. Trimming took off 4 bases at V and 9 bases at J, with 9 bases between the two ends. The CDR3 nucleotides are TGTGCCAGCAGTGGCACAGGGAGCTACACCTTC. It encodes CASSGTGSYTF.

The sample holds a few counts of this clone. This chain links TRBV7-9 with TRBJ2-2; 8 bases fit TRBD1. The CDR3 has 16 residues. The J segment lost 6 bases and the V segment lost 5 bases, leaving 11 bases of the junction unmatched. Germline values: CDR1 SEHNR, CDR2 FQNEAQ (reference sequence). The CDR3 DNA reads TGTGCCAGCAGCATCCTGACAGGGGCCTACTCCGGGGAGCTGTTTTTT. This codes for CASSILTGAYSGELFF.

This sequence joins TRBV12-3 or TRBV12-4 and TRBJ1-6, with unresolved D. This CDR3 is built from 13 residues. Deletions cut 3 bases from V and 10 bases from J, with 10 bases between. CDR3 in amino acids: CASSLGGVSPLHF. The CDR3 region has the DNA TGTGCCAGCAGTTTGGGCGGGGTATCACCCCTCCACTTT.

This chain's CDR3 is CAISEWSSYNSPLHF. The CDR3 nucleotides are TGTGCCATCAGTGAATGGAGCTCCTATAATTCACCCCTCCACTTT. The chain couples TRBV10-3 to TRBJ1-6; D not resolved. The CDR3 has 15 residues. From germline, CDR1 is ENHRY and CDR2 SYGVKD. V lost 3 bases to trimming and J lost 0 bases, with 6 bases between them.

The rearrangement uses TRBV7-9 and TRBJ1-2; 7 bases map to TRBD1. After removal of 5 bases from V and 8 bases from J, the junction contained 8 bases not matched to a gene. Germline lookup yields CDR1 SEHNR and CDR2 FQNEAQ (reference sequence). The CDR3 totals 13 residues. The CDR3 sequence: CASSRQGREGYTF. In nucleotides, the CDR3 is TGTGCCAGCAGCCGACAGGGACGAGAGGGCTACACCTTC.

The chain couples TRBV30 to TRBJ1-2, with 9 bases aligning to TRBD1. The trim removed 1 base at V and 4 bases at J, leaving 10 bases unmatched. This CDR3 is 16 amino acids long. Germline-derived CDR1 and CDR2 are GTSNPN and SVGIG (reference sequence). CDR3 coding DNA: TGTGCCTGGAGTGGCCGGGACAGGGTGCTTCCCTATGGCTACACCTTC. Residues: CAWSGRDRVLPYGYTF.

This chain connects TRBV3-1 (or the pseudogene TRBV3-2) to TRBJ1-1, with D maybe TRBD1 (5 bases). The CDR3 consists of 12 residues. Trimming left V 8 bases short and J 1 base short, with 8 bases between. Germline V gene sequence: CDR1 LGHDT, CDR2 YNNKEL (reference sequence). The CDR3 loop is CASVGENTEAFF. CDR3 bases: TGTGCCAGCGTAGGGGAGAACACTGAAGCTTTCTTT.

This chain links TRBV15 with TRBJ1-1; 7 bases are shared with TRBD1. The CDR3 spans 15 residues. The germline CDR1 and CDR2 sequences are LNHNV and YYDKDF (reference sequence). V shed 0 bases and J 4 bases; nucleotides not matched to a gene: 5. The CDR3 nucleotides read TGTGCCACCAGCAGAGAGTACAGGGGAGGCACTGAAGCTTTCTTT. It yields the protein CATSREYRGGTEAFF.

The chain has TRBV4-2 and TRBJ1-1; D is unclear. The CDR3 contains 17 residues. Germline CDR1 reads LGHNA; CDR2 reads YNFKEQ. V was cut by 1 base and J by 7 bases, with 22 bases left in between. DNA of the CDR3: TGTGCCAGCAGCCAAGTCCCACTTACAGAGAAAGTATATGAAGCTTTCTTT. It yields the protein CASSQVPLTEKVYEAFF.

J is TRBJ1-2 and V is TRBV23-1, with D perhaps matching TRBD1 (5 bases). TRBV23-1 is given ORF status, its function remaining uncertain. The CDR3 runs to 15 residues. Trimming cost V 6 bases and J 6 bases, with 20 bases left between them. CDR3 sequence reads: CASRPIGRAVDGYTF. As DNA, the CDR3 is TGCGCCAGCAGGCCAATCGGCAGGGCGGTGGATGGCTACACCTTC.

The chain couples TRBV7-2 to TRBJ1-2; 9 bases align to TRBD1. There are 17 residues in the CDR3. Germline lookup yields CDR1 SGHTA and CDR2 FQGNSA. Trimming at V came to 4 bases and at J to 2 bases, leaving 11 bases not matched to a gene. The CDR3: CASSSTRTGATNYGYTF. CDR3 bases: TGTGCCAGCAGCTCGACCCGGACAGGGGCTACCAACTATGGCTACACCTTC.

This clone was observed a handful of times. The V and J genes are TRBV5-8 and TRBJ2-5; 7 bases fit TRBD1. From germline, CDR1 is SGHTS and CDR2 YDEGEE. The trim removed 0 bases at V and 2 bases at J, leaving 4 bases unmatched. The CDR3 covers 15 residues. CDR3 sequence (DNA): TGTGCCAGCAGCTTGGGGGACAGAGCGCAAGAGACCCAGTACTTC. Its translation is CASSLGDRAQETQYF. The whole variable domain, remainder taken from reference TRBV5-8 and TRBJ2-5, is EAGVTQSPTHLIKTRGQQATLRCSPISGHTSVYWYQQALGLGLQFLLWYDEGEERNRGNFPPRFSGRQFPNYSSELNVNALELEDSALYLCASSLGDRAQETQYFGPGTRLLVL.

This chain connects TRBV4-1 to TRBJ1-2; 7 positions agree with TRBD1. Germline V gene data show CDR1 as MGHRA and CDR2 as YSYEKL. The CDR3 runs 15 residues. V lost 1 base to trimming and J lost 7 bases; unmatched junction nucleotides: 9. The CDR3 nucleotides are TGCGCCAGCAGCCAAGTCCAAGGGACAGTCTCTGGCTACACCTTC. It encodes CASSQVQGTVSGYTF.

This chain uses TRBV3-1 (or the pseudogene TRBV3-2) with TRBJ1-2; TRBD1 aligns across 9 bases. Losses at the gene ends were 1 base for V and 5 bases for J; bases not matched to a gene: 8. The CDR3 runs to 16 residues. CDR1 is LGHDT and CDR2 is YNNKEL in the germline V gene (reference sequence). The CDR3 DNA reads as TGTGCCAGCAGCCAAGCTCCCGGGACAGGGTTATATGGCTACACCTTC. It is translated as CASSQAPGTGLYGYTF.

The chain is built from TRBV7-2 and TRBJ2-2; D gene ambiguous. Trimming removed 4 bases at V and 4 bases at J, with 10 bases between. Germline CDR1 reads SGHTA; CDR2 reads FQGNSA. The CDR3 consists of 14 residues. The CDR3 DNA reads TGTGCCAGCAGCTCCCAGGCAGCCACCGGGGAGCTGTTTTTT. Translated, it gives CASSSQAATGELFF.

The chain combines TRBV19 with TRBJ1-1, with 8 bases fitting TRBD1. There are 14 residues in the CDR3. V lost 4 bases to trimming and J lost 5 bases; unmatched junction nucleotides: 6. The germline gives CDR1 LNHDA, CDR2 SQIVND (reference sequence). The CDR3 protein is CASSRDRLGTEAFF. CDR3 DNA sequence: TGTGCCAGTAGTAGGGACAGGCTTGGGACTGAAGCTTTCTTT.

This chain uses TRBV6-5 with TRBJ2-5; TRBD2 matches at 8 bases. Germline CDR1 and CDR2: MNHEY and SVGAGI. J lost 4 bases, V lost 7 bases, and 11 bases had no gene match. This CDR3 contains 15 residues. The CDR3, as DNA: TGTGCCAGCACCCCACAGAGCGGGGGTATAGAGACCCAGTACTTC. Encoded protein: CASTPQSGGIETQYF.

CDR3 in amino acids: CASSLEPGGSYGYTF. The CDR3 region has the DNA TGCGCCAGCAGCTTGGAACCCGGAGGGAGCTATGGCTACACCTTC. The J gene is TRBJ1-2, the V gene TRBV5-1; D gene uncertain. V lost 0 bases to trimming and J lost 4 bases, with 13 bases between them. This CDR3 region has 15 residues. The V gene's germline CDR1 is SGHRS and CDR2 YFSETQ.

This clone appeared once. The chain uses TRBV9 and TRBJ1-2; TRBD1 matches 11 bases. The CDR3 has 14 residues. Germline V lookup: CDR1 SGDLS, CDR2 YYNGEE. The trim removed 3 bases at V and 6 bases at J, leaving 4 bases unmatched. The DNA of the CDR3 is TGTGCCAGCAGCGGACGGACAGGGGGCGATGGCTACACCTTC. It specifies CASSGRTGGDGYTF. Full variable domain (remainder filled in from reference TRBV9 and TRBJ1-2): DSGVTQTPKHLITATGQRVTLRCSPRSGDLSVYWYQQSLDQGLQFLIQYYNGEERAKGNILERFSAQQFPDLHSELNLSSLELGDSALYFCASSGRTGGDGYTFGSGTRLTVV.

This chain uses TRBV2 with TRBJ1-5; D gene uncertain. The CDR3 consists of 12 residues. Looked up from germline, CDR1 is SNHLY and CDR2 is FYNNEI. Trimming left V 8 bases short and J 4 bases short, with 9 bases between. The CDR3 sequence is CASGGYNQPQHF. CDR3 DNA sequence: TGTGCCAGCGGAGGGTATAATCAGCCCCAGCATTTT.